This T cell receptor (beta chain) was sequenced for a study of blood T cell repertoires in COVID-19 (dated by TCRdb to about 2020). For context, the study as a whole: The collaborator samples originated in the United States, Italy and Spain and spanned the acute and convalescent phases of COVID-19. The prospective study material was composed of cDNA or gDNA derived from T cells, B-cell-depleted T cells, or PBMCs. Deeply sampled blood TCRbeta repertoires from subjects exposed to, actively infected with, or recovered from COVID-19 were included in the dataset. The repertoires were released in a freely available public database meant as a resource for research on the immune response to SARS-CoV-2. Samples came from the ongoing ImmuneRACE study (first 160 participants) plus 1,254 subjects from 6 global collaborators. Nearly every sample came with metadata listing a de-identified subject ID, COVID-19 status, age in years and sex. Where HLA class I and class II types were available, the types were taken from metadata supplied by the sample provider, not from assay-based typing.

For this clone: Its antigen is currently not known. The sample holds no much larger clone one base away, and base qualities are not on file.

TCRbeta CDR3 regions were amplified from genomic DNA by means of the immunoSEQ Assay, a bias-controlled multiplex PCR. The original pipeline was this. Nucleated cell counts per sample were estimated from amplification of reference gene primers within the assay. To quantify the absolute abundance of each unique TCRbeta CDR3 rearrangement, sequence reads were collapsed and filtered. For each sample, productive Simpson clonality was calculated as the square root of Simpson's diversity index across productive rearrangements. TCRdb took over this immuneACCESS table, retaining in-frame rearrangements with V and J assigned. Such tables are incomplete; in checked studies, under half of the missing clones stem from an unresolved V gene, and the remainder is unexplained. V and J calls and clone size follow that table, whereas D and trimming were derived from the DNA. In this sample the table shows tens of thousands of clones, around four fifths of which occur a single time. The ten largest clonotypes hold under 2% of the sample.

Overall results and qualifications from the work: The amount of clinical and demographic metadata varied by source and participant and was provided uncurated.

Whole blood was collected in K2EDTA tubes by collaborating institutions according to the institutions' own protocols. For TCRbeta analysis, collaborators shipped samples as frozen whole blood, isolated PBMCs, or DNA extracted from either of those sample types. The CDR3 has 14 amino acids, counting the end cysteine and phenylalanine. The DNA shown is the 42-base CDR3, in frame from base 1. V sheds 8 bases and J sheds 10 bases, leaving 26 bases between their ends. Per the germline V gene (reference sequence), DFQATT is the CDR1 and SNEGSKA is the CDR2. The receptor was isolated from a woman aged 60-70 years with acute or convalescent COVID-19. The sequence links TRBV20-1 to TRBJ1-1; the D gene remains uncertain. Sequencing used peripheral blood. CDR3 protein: CSPSGIRGSEGAFF. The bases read TGCAGTCCCAGTGGGATTAGAGGGAGTGAAGGAGCTTTCTTT.